This is a list of T cell receptor beta chains from one sample in a study of identical twins. TCRdb analysed the 5' RACE reads with MiXCR anew, one entry per CDR3 protein. This table holds 1.5 million to 2 million distinct CDR3 sequences, around 29% found once. Input material: cord blood. The source of these receptors is a newborn girl in good health. The CDR3 runs from the conserved cysteine through the conserved F or W. A D gene is named only where the DNA matches it firmly. The size entry is marked missing in some rows and otherwise reads once, few, many or a size class.

j_call clone_size d_call v_call cdr3_nt cdr3_aa
TRBJ2-4 . TRBD2 TRBV20-1 TGCAGTGCTATTCCAGCGGGGTTAGCCAAAAACATTCAGTACTTC CSAIPAGLAKNIQYF
TRBJ2-1 few TRBD2 TRBV12-3/TRBV12-4 TGTGCCAGCAGTTTCCCCATTAGCGGGAGGGCCTACAATGAGCAGTTCTTC CASSFPISGRAYNEQFF
TRBJ1-2 few . TRBV28 TGTGCCAGCAAGGGGGGTGTGGGCAGGGATACAGATGGCTACACCTTC CASKGGVGRDTDGYTF
TRBJ2-1 . TRBD2 TRBV28 TGTGCCAGCAGTTTCCAGCTAGCGGGAGGGCCCTCCTACAATGAGCAGTTCTTC CASSFQLAGGPSYNEQFF
TRBJ2-3 few . TRBV5-1 TGCGCCAGCAGTCGACTCACTAGGACAACCACAGATACGCAGTATTTT CASSRLTRTTTDTQYF
TRBJ1-1 . . TRBV10-3 TGTGCCATCAGTGATGGTCCGAGGACTGAAGCTTTCTTT CAISDGPRTEAFF
TRBJ2-7 . . TRBV20-1 TGCAGTGCTACAGTTTATCCCACCTACAATGAGCAGTACTTC CSATVYPTYNEQYF
TRBJ1-2 . . TRBV16 TGTGCCAGCAGCCAATCGGAACAGAACTATGGCTACACCTTC CASSQSEQNYGYTF
TRBJ1-5 few TRBD1 TRBV6-5 TGTGCCAGCAGCAACTACCGACAGGGGAATCAGCCCCAGCATTTT CASSNYRQGNQPQHF
TRBJ2-1 few TRBD2 TRBV11-2 TGTGCCAGCAGCACAACACCGGGACTAGGGGGTACCGAGCAGTTCTTC CASSTTPGLGGTEQFF
TRBJ2-1 few TRBD2 TRBV7-2 TGTGCCAGCAGCTTAGTCGGGCTAGCGGACTCCTACAATGAGCAGTTCTTC CASSLVGLADSYNEQFF
TRBJ2-7 few . TRBV27 TGTGCCAGCAGTTTATCGATGCTCTACGAGCAGTACTTC CASSLSMLYEQYF
TRBJ2-7 many TRBD2 TRBV29-1 TGCAGCGCCTTAGCGGGAGCGGCTTACGAGCAGTACTTC CSALAGAAYEQYF
TRBJ2-3 many . TRBV5-1 TGCGCCAGCAGCTTGGACCGGACTCACACAGATACGCAGTATTTT CASSLDRTHTDTQYF
TRBJ2-3 . TRBD2 TRBV2 TGTGCCAGCAGTGAAGCCGGCGGGGGTAGAACAGATACGCAGTATTTT CASSEAGGGRTDTQYF
TRBJ2-7 few . TRBV27 TGTGCCAGCAGTTTGTTTGGCAGGGCAACATCCTACGAGCAGTACTTC CASSLFGRATSYEQYF
TRBJ2-3 . . TRBV27 TGTGCCAGCAGTTTGGGCGGAGCTGCACAGAGTACGCAGTATTTT CASSLGGAAQSTQYF
TRBJ2-2 . TRBD2 TRBV11-2 TGTGCCAGCAGCTTTGGAGCGGGGGCCGGTAGCGGGGAGCTGTTTTTT CASSFGAGAGSGELFF
TRBJ1-5 . . TRBV6-1 TGTGCCAGCAGTGAAGCCGGAGCAAATCAGCCCCAGCATTTT CASSEAGANQPQHF
TRBJ1-6 . . TRBV20-1 TGCAGTGCTAGGGCGCAGGCTAATTCACCCCTCCACTTT CSARAQANSPLHF
TRBJ2-7 . . TRBV20-1 TGCAGTGCTAGATGGGACCTAGACGAGCAGTACTTC CSARWDLDEQYF
TRBJ2-7 . . TRBV20-1 TGCAGTGCTAGAGCTTCGGGAATTTACTCCTACGAGCAGTACTTC CSARASGIYSYEQYF
TRBJ2-6 few . TRBV5-1 TGCGCCAGCAGCTTGAGGGAGGCCAACGTCCTGACTTTC CASSLREANVLTF
TRBJ2-3 few TRBD2 TRBV4-1 TGCGCCAGCAGCCGTCCCGGACTAGCGGGGGTCCAAGATACGCAGTATTTT CASSRPGLAGVQDTQYF
TRBJ1-4 . TRBD1 TRBV12-3/TRBV12-4 TGTGCCAGCAGTCCACGACAGGGATTCTTCGAAAAACTGTTTTTT CASSPRQGFFEKLFF
TRBJ2-7 . . TRBV20-1 TGCAGTGCTAGAGCCACTTTCCGACGGAACTACGAGCAGTACTTC CSARATFRRNYEQYF
TRBJ2-7 . . TRBV28 TGTGCCAGCAGTCCCTCGACTACGATGGAGCAGTACTTC CASSPSTTMEQYF
TRBJ1-2 . TRBD1 TRBV20-1 TGCAGTGCTACGGGACAGCCAGATAACTATGGCTACACCTTC CSATGQPDNYGYTF
TRBJ1-5 few . TRBV12-3/TRBV12-4 TGTGCCAGCAGTTTAGGCCAAGGGAGGAGCAATCAGCCCCAGCATTTT CASSLGQGRSNQPQHF
TRBJ2-1 few . TRBV28 TGTGCCAGCAGACTGATGGATACCTCCTACAATGAGCAGTTCTTC CASRLMDTSYNEQFF
TRBJ1-5 . . TRBV5-1 TGCGCCAGCAGCGAAACTTACAACAGGGATAGCAATCAGCCCCAGCATTTT CASSETYNRDSNQPQHF
TRBJ2-1 . . TRBV20-1 TGCAGTGCTTCCCCTGATTCCCTTTACAATGAGCAGTTCTTC CSASPDSLYNEQFF
TRBJ1-5 few . TRBV9 TGTGCCAGCAGCGTAGGGACTCATCAGCCCCAGCATTTT CASSVGTHQPQHF
TRBJ2-4 few . TRBV3-1 TGTGCCAGCAGCCAAGATGCCTGGCTAGCCAAAAACATTCAGTACTTC CASSQDAWLAKNIQYF
TRBJ2-1 many . TRBV3-1 TGTGCCAGCAGCCAGGCAGGATTGTACAATGAGCAGTTCTTC CASSQAGLYNEQFF
TRBJ2-7 few TRBD2 TRBV20-1 TGCAGTGCTCAGCGGGGTATTTCCTACGAGCAGTACTTC CSAQRGISYEQYF
TRBJ1-1 . TRBD1 TRBV10-3 TGTGCCATCAGTGAGTCTCCCGGGACAGTACCCACTGAAGCTTTCTTT CAISESPGTVPTEAFF
TRBJ2-1 few TRBD1 TRBV27 TGTGCCAGCAGTTCACCGGGACAGACTTACAATGAGCAGTTCTTC CASSSPGQTYNEQFF
TRBJ1-6 . . TRBV25-1 TGTGCCAGCAGCTACAGAAACAATTCACCCCTCCACTTT CASSYRNNSPLHF
TRBJ1-2 few TRBD1 TRBV6-5 TGTGCCAGCAGTTCCTGGGACAGGGGAAATGGCTACACCTTC CASSSWDRGNGYTF
TRBJ1-1 . . TRBV3-1 TGTGCCAGCAGCCAAGATTGGCGGAACACTGAAGCTTTCTTT CASSQDWRNTEAFF
TRBJ1-5 . . TRBV6-5 TGTGCCAGCAGGAGAAACGCCAATCAGCCCCAGCATTTT CASRRNANQPQHF
TRBJ2-5 . TRBD2 TRBV6-5 TGTGCCAGCAGTTACTCGACTAGCGGGAGGGCAGAGACCCAGTACTTC CASSYSTSGRAETQYF
TRBJ2-5 few . TRBV6-5 TGTGCGACCTTAACCGACAGGAAAGAGACCCAGTACTTC CATLTDRKETQYF
TRBJ2-3 . TRBD2 TRBV12-3/TRBV12-4 TGTGCCACCCAGCGGGATAGCACAGATATGCAATATTTT CATQRDSTDMQYF